This entry features one T cell receptor beta chain sequence. What it recognizes is unknown. These data come from a study of beta chain features in type 1 diabetes. Findings of the study overall: The study found fewer insertions and more deletions at VDJ junctions in type 1 diabetes patients.

CDR1 and CDR2 from the germline V gene are MNHEY and SVGAGI. This CDR3 has 15 amino acids. Unmatched junction bases numbered 14, after V lost 6 bases and J lost 8 bases. CD45RO/CCR7/CD25/CD127/CD95/CD27 separated CD4+ naive, central memory, regulatory and stem cell-like memory cells by sorting. TCRB transcripts that were expressed got sequenced, as all of the isolated RNA had been reverse transcribed. Data came from immunoSEQ multiplex PCR; TCRdb stores just in-frame clones and leaves some out. In the table there are about 180,000 clones, about 13% of which are singletons. The sequencing sample was made of central memory CD4+ T cells from blood. The clonotype comes from a woman aged 18-30 years in good health. The genes are TRBV6-5 and TRBJ1-2; 8 bases fit TRBD1. CDR3 coding DNA: TGTGCCAGCAGCGGAGGACAGGGTCGAGGGGGAGGCTACACCTTC. This gives the protein CASSGGQGRGGGYTF.